Listed below are T cell receptor beta chains from one sample, sequenced in a study of T cells in Graves' hyperthyroidism and ophthalmopathy. Each CDR3 protein gets one entry after TCRdb re-called the multiplex PCR reads with MiXCR. Among 350,000 or so distinct CDR3 sequences listed, about 20% were seen once. Sequencing input: blood. The source of these receptors is a woman aged 50 to 65 with Graves' hyperthyroidism. Each CDR3 is given with its conserved first and last residue.

J gene,CDR3 length,V gene,CDR3 protein
TRBJ2-7,13,TRBV12-3/TRBV12-4,CASSRGLDYEQYF
TRBJ2-3,14,TRBV12-3/TRBV12-4,CASSFRGGTDTQYF
TRBJ2-3,14,TRBV13,CASSLRTVTDTQYF
TRBJ2-7,13,TRBV11-2,CASSLSLVSGQYF
TRBJ2-1,13,TRBV7-8,CASSWALNNEQFF
TRBJ2-7,13,TRBV18,CASSSPTSYEQYF
TRBJ1-2,17,TRBV3-1,CASSQGLRDRADYGYTF
TRBJ2-7,14,TRBV2,CASNGLAGGYEQYF
TRBJ2-7,14,TRBV27,CASSLSLAGHEQYF
TRBJ2-3,14,TRBV2,CASSDGLWVDTQYF
TRBJ1-4,15,TRBV9,CASSVGDGGPEKLFF
TRBJ1-4,11,TRBV4-2,CASSQDEKLFF
TRBJ1-1,13,TRBV10-3,CAIKGTGNTEAFF
TRBJ2-5,11,TRBV20-1,CSAREQETQYF
TRBJ2-1,16,TRBV2,CASRSPLASSDNEQFF
TRBJ2-5,15,TRBV19,CVSSTRTSGQETQYF
TRBJ1-1,14,TRBV30,CAWRGTAMNTEAFF
TRBJ2-2,17,TRBV3-1,CASSRLGTDTNTGELFF
TRBJ2-3,16,TRBV20-1,CSATKISGGASDTQYF
TRBJ1-2,15,TRBV4-1,CASSQPTGSDYGYTF
TRBJ1-1,15,TRBV11-2,CASRREGQDNTEAFF
TRBJ2-5,15,TRBV2,CASSVREYYQETQYF
TRBJ1-2,15,TRBV7-9,CASSLEGWGLYGYTF
TRBJ2-7,17,TRBV5-8,CASSVGVWGQAPYEQYF
TRBJ2-7,13,TRBV2,CASRKGRNYEQYF